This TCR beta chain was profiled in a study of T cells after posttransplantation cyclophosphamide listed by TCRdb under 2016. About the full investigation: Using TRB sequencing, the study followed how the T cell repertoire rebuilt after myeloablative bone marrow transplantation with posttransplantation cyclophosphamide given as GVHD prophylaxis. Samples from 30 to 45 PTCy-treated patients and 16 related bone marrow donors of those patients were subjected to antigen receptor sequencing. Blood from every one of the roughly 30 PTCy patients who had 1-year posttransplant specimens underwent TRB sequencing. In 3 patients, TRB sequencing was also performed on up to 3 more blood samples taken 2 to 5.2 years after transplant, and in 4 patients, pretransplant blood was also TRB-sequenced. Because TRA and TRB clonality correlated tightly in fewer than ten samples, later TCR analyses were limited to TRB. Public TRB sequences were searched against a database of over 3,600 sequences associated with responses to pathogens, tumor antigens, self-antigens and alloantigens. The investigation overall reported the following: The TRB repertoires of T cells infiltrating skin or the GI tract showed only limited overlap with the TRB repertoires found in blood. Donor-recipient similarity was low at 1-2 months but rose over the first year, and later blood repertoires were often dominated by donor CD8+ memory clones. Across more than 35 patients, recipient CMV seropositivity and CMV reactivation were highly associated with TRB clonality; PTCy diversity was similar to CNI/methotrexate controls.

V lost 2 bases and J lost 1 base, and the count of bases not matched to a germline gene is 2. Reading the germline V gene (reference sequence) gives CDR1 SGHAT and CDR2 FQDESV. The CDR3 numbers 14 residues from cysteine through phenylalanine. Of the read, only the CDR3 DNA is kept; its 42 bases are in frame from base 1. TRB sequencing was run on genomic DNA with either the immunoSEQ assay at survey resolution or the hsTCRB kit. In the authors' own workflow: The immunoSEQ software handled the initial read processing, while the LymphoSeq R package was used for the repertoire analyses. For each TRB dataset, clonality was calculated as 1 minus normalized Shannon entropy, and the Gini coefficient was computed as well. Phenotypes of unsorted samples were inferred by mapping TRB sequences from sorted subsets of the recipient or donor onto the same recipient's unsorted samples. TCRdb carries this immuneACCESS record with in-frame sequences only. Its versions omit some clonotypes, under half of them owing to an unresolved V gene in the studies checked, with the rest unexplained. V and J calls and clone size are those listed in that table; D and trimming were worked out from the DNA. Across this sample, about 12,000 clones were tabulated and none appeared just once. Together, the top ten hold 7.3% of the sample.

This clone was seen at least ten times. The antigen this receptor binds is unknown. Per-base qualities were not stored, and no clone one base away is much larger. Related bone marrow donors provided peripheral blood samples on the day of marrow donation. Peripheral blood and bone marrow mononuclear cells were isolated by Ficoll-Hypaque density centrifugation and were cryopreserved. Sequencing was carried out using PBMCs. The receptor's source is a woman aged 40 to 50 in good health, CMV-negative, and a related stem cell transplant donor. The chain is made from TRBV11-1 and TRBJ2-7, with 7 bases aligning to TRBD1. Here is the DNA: TGTGCCAGCAGCTTATCAGGGGGATCCTACGAGCAGTACTTC. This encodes CASSLSGGSYEQYF.